This T cell receptor (beta chain) was profiled in a study of PD-1 blockade in mismatch repair-deficient tumors. The overall study: All were previously treated, progressing patients with 12 mismatch repair-deficient cancer types. Whole-study findings and limits: Rapid post-treatment expansion, then contraction, generally preceding radiologic response, marked tumor-resident clones.

The CDR3 runs to 12 residues. Germline assignment: CDR1 SQVTM and CDR2 ANQGSEA. V was cut by 5 bases and J by 8 bases, with 15 bases left in between. Turning to this clone: Its antigen remains unknown.

TCRdb's table, derived via immunoSEQ multiplex PCR, lists solely in-frame clones and lacks some. Of about 66,000 clones listed, approximately 80% were seen once; the top ten hold roughly 6%. Every patient had mismatch repair deficiency by PCR or immunohistochemistry. This TCR was recovered from an adult with mismatch repair-deficient cancer. The chain joins TRBV29-1 to TRBJ1-1; TRBD1 is a possible D gene (5 bases). The sequences come from peripheral blood, collected 2 weeks after starting pembrolizumab. In DNA, the CDR3 is TGCAGCGTTCCGGGGTGGGGGAAAGAAGCTTTCTTT. This encodes CSVPGWGKEAFF.